Listed here is a single T cell receptor (beta chain). Its target is not known. PCR amplification relied on 60 Vbeta primers (plus 13 Jbeta primers). Original handling: A later analysis counted approximately 80 million unique TCR beta chains, around 10 million shared. TCRdb keeps only in-frame clones here, not all; method: immunoSEQ multiplex PCR. V and J calls and clone size are given by that table; D and trimming were obtained from the DNA. The sample shows some 140,000 clones, roughly three quarters of them seen only once. This sample was included in a study of cytomegalovirus exposure and HLA in healthy donors. Trimming shortened V by 0 bases and J by 7 bases, and 12 bases separated the two germline ends. In germline, CDR1 is SGHRS, CDR2 YFSETQ. The CDR3 runs to 14 residues. Study findings and constraints: A later analysis reported that several of the most significant clusters appeared to be linked to common viral pathogens, among them Epstein-Barr virus. Specific recognition of CMV antigens was confirmed in vitro for three chains (all CMV-associated).

The sample comprised PBMCs. The receptor comes from a man aged 30-40 years in good health and CMV-seronegative. The chain recombines TRBV5-1 with TRBJ2-3; D is perhaps TRBD2 (5 bases). The CDR3: CASSLGTLVNTQYF. The DNA for the CDR3 is TGCGCCAGCAGCTTGGGGACTCTAGTAAATACGCAGTATTTT.